Sequencing of this T cell receptor beta chain was carried out in a study of blood T cell repertoires in COVID-19. There are 16 residues in the CDR3. The germline gives CDR1 MGHRA, CDR2 YSYEKL. V was clipped by 4 bases and J by 4 bases; unmatched bases: 7. TCRdb's copy holds only in-frame clones and misses some; the assay was immunoSEQ multiplex PCR. The sample lists 75,000 to 95,000 clones; around 81% were seen once. This clone has a handful of counts. The sequence came from a man in his forties or fifties with acute or convalescent COVID-19. V usage is TRBV4-1 and J usage is TRBJ2-2; 9 bases agree with TRBD1. The specimen was peripheral blood. CDR3 bases: TGCGCCAGCAGCCCCCTCGGACAGGGGTCCACCGGGGAGCTGTTTTTT. Encoded protein: CASSPLGQGSTGELFF.